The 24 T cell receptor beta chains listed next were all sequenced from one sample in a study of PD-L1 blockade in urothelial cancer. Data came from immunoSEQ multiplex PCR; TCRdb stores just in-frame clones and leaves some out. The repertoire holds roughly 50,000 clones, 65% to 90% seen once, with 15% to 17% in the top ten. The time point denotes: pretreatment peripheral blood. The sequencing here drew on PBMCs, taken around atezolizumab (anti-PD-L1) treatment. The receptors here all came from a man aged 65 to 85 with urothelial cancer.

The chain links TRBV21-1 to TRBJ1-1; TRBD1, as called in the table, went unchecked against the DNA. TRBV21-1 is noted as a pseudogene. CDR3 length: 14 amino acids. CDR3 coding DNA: TGTGCCAGCAGCAAAGGGGCCTCGGACACTGAAGCTTTCTTT. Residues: CASSKGASDTEAFF.

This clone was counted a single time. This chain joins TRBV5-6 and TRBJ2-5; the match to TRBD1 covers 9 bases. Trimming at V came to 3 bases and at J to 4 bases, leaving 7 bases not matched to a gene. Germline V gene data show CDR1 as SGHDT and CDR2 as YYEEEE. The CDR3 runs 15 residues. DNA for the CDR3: TGTGCCAGCAGCTGGGGACAGGGAGTAGGAGAGACCCAGTACTTC. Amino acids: CASSWGQGVGETQYF.

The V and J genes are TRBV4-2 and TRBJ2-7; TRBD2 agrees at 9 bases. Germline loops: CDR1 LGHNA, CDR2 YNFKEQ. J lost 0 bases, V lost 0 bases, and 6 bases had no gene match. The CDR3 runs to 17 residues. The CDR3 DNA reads TGTGCCAGCAGCCAAGAGGGACTAGCCGCAGACTCCTACGAGCAGTACTTC. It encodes CASSQEGLAADSYEQYF.

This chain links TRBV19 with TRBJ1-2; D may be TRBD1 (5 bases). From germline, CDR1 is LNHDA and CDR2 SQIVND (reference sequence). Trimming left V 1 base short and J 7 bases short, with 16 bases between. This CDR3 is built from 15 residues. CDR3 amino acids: CASSIAGDLVTGYTF. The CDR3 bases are TGTGCCAGTAGTATAGCGGGGGACCTGGTGACTGGCTACACCTTC.

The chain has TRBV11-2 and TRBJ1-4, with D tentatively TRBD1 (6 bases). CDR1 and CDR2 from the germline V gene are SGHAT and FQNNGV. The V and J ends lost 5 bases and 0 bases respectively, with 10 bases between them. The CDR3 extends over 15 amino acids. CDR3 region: CASSPPGATNEKLFF. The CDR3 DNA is TGTGCCAGCAGCCCTCCAGGGGCAACTAATGAAAAACTGTTTTTT.

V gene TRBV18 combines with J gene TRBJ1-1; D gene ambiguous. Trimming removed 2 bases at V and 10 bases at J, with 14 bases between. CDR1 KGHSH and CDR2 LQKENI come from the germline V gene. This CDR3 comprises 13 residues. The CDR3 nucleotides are TGTGCCAGCTCACCAGGAAATCTGGGAGGAGCTTTCTTT. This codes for CASSPGNLGGAFF.

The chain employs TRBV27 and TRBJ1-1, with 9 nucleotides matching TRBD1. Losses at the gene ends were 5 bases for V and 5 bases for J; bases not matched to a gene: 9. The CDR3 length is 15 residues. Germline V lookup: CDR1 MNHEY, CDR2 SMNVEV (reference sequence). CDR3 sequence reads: CASSPLTGGGTEAFF. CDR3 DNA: TGTGCCAGCAGTCCCCTAACAGGGGGCGGGACTGAAGCTTTCTTT.

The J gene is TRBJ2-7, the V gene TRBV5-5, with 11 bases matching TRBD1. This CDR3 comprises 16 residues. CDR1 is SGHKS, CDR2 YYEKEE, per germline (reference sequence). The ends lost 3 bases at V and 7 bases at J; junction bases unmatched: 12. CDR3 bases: TGTGCCAGCAGCTCGAATCCGGGACAGGGGGTAGGAGAGCAGTACTTC. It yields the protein CASSSNPGQGVGEQYF.

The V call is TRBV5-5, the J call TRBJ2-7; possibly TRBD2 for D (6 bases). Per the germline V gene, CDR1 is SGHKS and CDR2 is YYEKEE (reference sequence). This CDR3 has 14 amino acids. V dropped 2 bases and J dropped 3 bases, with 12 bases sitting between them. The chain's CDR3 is CASSFTRESYEQYF. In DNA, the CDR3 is TGTGCCAGCAGCTTTACCCGGGAGAGCTACGAGCAGTACTTC.

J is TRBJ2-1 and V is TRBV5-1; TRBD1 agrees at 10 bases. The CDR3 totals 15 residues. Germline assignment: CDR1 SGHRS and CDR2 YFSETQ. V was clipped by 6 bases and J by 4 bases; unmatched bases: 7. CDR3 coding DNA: TGCGCCAGCACACGAGGGGGACAGGGGTACAATGAGCAGTTCTTC. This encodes CASTRGGQGYNEQFF.

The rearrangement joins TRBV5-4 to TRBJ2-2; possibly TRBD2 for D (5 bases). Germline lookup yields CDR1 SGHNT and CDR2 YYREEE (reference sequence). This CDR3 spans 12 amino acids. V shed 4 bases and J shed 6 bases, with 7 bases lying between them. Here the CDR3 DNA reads TGTGCCAGCAGCCGGGAAGCCGGGGAGCTGTTTTTT. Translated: CASSREAGELFF.

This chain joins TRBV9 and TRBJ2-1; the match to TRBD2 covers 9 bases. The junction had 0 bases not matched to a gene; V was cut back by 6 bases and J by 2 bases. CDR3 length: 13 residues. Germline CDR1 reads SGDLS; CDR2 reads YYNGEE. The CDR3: CASTSGTYNEQFF. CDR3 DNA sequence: TGTGCCAGCACTAGCGGGACCTACAATGAGCAGTTCTTC.

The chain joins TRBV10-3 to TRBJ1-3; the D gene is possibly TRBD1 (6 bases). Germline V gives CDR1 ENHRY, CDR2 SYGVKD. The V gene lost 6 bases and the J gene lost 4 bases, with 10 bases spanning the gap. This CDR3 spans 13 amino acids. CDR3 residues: CAISPGQGNTIYF. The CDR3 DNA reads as TGTGCCATCAGCCCGGGACAAGGAAACACCATATATTTT.

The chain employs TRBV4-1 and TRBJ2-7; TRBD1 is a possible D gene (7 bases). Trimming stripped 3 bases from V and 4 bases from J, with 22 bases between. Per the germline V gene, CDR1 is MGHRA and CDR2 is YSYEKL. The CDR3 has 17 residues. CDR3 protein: CASSQILGGGAIYEQYF. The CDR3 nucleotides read TGCGCCAGCAGCCAGATTCTTGGAGGGGGCGCCATTTACGAGCAGTACTTC.

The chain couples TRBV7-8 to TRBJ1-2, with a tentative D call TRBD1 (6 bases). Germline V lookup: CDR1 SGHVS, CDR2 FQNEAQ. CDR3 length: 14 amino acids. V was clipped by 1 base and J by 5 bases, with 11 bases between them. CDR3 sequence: CASSLEVGAYGYTF. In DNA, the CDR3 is TGTGCCAGCAGCTTAGAGGTGGGGGCTTATGGCTACACCTTC.

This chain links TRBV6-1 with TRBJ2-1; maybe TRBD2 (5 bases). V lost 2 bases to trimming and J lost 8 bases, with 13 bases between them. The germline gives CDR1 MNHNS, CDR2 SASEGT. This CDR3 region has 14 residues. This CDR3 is CASSEPPLLDEQFF. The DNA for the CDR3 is TGTGCCAGCAGTGAACCCCCTCTACTAGATGAGCAGTTCTTC.

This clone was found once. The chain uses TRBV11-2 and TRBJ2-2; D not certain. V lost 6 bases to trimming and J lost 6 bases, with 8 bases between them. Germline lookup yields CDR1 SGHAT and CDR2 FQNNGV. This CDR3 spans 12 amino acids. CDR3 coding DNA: TGTGCCAGCAGTATTTTCCCCGGGGAGCTGTTTTTT. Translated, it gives CASSIFPGELFF.

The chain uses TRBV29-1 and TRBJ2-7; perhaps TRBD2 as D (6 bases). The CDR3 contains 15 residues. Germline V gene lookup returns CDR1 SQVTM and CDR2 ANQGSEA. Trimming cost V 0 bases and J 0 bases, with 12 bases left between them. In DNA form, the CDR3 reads TGCAGCGTTGAAGATCAGGAGGGGAGCTCCTACGAGCAGTACTTC. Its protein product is CSVEDQEGSSYEQYF.

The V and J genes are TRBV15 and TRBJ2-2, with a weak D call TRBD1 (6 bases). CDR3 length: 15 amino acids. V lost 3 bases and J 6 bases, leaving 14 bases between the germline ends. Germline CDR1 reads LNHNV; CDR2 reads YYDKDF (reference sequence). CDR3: CATSSNRVGAGELFF. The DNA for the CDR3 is TGTGCCACCAGCAGTAACAGGGTGGGCGCCGGGGAGCTGTTTTTT.

The CDR3 here is CASSLVAGGQETQYF. Written as DNA, the CDR3 is TGTGCCAGCAGCTTGGTAGCGGGGGGGCAAGAGACCCAGTACTTC. The chain employs TRBV11-2 and TRBJ2-5; 11 nucleotides line up with TRBD2. With V trimmed by 3 bases and J by 2 bases, 2 bases remained unmatched. Germline V lookup: CDR1 SGHAT, CDR2 FQNNGV. This CDR3 has 15 residues.

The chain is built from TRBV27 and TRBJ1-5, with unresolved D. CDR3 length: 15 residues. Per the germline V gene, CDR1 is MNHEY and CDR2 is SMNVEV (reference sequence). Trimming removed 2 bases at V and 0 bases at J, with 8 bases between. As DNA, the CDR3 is TGTGCCAGCAGTTTAACACACAATAGCAATCAGCCCCAGCATTTT. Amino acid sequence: CASSLTHNSNQPQHF.

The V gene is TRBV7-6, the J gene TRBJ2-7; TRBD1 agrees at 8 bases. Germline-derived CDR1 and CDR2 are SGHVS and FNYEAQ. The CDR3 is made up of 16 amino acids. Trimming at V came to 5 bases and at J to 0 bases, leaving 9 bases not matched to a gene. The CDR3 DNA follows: TGTGCCAGCAGCCTGCCGGGACAGGAGAGCTCCTACGAGCAGTACTTC. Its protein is CASSLPGQESSYEQYF.

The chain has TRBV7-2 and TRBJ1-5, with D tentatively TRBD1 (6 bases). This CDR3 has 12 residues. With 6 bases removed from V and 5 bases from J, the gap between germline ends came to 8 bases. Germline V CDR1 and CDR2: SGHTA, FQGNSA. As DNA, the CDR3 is TGTGCCAGCAGAACAGGGTATCAGCCCCAGCATTTT. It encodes CASRTGYQPQHF.

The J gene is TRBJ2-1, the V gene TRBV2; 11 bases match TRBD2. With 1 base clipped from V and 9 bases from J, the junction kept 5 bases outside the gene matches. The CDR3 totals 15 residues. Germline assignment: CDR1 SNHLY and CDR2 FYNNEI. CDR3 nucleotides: TGTGCCAGCAGTGAAGTTACTAGCGGGAGAGGTGAGCAGTTCTTC. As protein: CASSEVTSGRGEQFF.